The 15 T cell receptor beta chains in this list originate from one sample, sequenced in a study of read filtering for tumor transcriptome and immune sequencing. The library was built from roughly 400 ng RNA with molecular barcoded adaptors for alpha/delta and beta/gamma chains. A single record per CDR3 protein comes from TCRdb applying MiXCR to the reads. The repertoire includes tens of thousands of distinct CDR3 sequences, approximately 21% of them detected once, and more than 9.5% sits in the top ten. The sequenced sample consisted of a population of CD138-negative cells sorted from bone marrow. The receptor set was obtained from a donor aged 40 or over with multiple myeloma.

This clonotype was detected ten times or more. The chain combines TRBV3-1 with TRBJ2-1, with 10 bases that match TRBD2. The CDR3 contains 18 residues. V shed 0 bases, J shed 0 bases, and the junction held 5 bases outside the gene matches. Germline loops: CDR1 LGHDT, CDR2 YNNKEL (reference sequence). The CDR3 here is CASSQDGTSDLSYNEQFF. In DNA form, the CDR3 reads TGTGCCAGCAGCCAAGACGGGACTAGCGATCTCTCCTACAATGAGCAGTTCTTC.

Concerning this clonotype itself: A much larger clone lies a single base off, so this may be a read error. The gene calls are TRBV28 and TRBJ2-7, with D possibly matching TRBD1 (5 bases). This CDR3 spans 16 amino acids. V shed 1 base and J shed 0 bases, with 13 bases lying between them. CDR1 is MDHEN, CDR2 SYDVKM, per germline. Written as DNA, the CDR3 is TGTGCCAGCAGTTTATCCCACGGACACCTCTCCTACGAGCAGTACTTC. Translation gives CASSLSHGHLSYEQYF.

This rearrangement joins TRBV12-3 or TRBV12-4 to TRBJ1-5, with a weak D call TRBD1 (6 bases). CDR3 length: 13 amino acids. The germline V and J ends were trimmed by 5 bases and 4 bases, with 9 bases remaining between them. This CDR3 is CASSLTGNQPQHF. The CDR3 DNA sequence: TGTGCCAGCAGTCTCACAGGGAATCAGCCCCAGCATTTT.

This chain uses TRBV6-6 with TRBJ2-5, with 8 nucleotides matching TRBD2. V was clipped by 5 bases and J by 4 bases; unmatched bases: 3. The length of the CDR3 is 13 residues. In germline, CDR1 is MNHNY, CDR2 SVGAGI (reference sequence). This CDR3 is CASSRGGAETQYF. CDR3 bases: TGTGCCAGCAGTCGGGGGGGCGCAGAGACCCAGTACTTC.

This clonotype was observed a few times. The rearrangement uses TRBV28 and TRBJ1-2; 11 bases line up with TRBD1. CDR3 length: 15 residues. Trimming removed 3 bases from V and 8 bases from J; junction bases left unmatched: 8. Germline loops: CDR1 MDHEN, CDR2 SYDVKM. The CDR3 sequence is CASSFLGTGGHGYTF. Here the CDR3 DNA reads TGTGCCAGCAGTTTTCTCGGGACAGGGGGTCACGGCTACACCTTC.

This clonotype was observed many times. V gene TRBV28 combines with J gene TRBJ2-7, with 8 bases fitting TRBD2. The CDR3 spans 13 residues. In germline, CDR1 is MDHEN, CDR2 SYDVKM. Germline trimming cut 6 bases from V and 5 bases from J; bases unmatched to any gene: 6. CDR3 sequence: CASSPGGGHEQYF. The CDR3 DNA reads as TGTGCCAGCAGCCCCGGGGGGGGCCACGAGCAGTACTTC.

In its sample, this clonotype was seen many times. For the CDR3, the DNA is TGTGCCAGCTCACCACCGAGGGGTAACACTGAAGCTTTCTTT. This codes for CASSPPRGNTEAFF. The genes are TRBV18 and TRBJ1-1, with a weak D call TRBD1 (5 bases). Germline CDR1 and CDR2: KGHSH and LQKENI. The CDR3 contains 14 residues. Trimming stripped 0 bases from V and 2 bases from J, with 7 bases between.

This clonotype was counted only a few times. The CDR3 nucleotides read TGTGCCAGCAGCCCGGGACCGCGAAGCACAGATACGCAGTATTTT. Protein product: CASSPGPRSTDTQYF. The chain is built from TRBV7-2 and TRBJ2-3; D tentatively fits TRBD1 or TRBD2 (5 bases each). Germline V CDR1 and CDR2: SGHTA, FQGNSA. This CDR3 is 15 amino acids long. Trimming left V 5 bases short and J 0 bases short, with 12 bases between.

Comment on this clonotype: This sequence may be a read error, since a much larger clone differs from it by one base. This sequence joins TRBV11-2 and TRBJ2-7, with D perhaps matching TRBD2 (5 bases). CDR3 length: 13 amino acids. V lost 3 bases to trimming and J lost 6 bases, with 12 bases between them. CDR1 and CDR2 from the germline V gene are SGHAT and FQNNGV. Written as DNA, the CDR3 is TGTGCCAGCAGCTTTGACGGGGTAAGCGAGCAGTACTTC. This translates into CASSFDGVSEQYF. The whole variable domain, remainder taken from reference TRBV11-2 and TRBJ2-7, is EAGVAQSPRYKIIEKRQSVAFWCNPISGHATLYWYQQILGQGPKLLIQFQNNGVVDDSQLPKDRFSAERLKGVDSTLKIQPAKLEDSAVYLCASSFDGVSEQYFGPGTRLTVT.

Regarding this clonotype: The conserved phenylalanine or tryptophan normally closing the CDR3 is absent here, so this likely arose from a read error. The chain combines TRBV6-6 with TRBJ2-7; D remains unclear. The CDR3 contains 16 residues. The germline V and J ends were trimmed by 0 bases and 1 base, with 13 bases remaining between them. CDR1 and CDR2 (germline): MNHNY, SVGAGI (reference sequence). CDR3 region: CASSYSTTFPSYEQYL. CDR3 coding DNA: TGTGCCAGCAGTTACTCAACTACCTTCCCTTCCTACGAGCAGTACCTC.

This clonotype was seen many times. The CDR3 loop reads CASSSQGLSDTQYF. CDR3 DNA sequence: TGTGCCAGCAGTTCCCAGGGATTGTCAGATACGCAGTATTTT. The V call is TRBV2, the J call TRBJ2-3; maybe TRBD1 (5 bases). Germline CDR1 SNHLY, CDR2 FYNNEI. Between the trimmed V and J ends, which lost 5 bases and 4 bases, there was a span of 13 bases. This CDR3 region has 14 residues.

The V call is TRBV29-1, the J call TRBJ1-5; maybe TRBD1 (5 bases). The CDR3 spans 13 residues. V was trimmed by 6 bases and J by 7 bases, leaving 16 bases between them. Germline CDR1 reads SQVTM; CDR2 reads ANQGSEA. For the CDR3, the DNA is TGCAGCGTAACTAGTGGGGCACGGCAGCCCCAGCATTTT. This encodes CSVTSGARQPQHF. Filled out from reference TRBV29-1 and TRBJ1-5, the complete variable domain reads SAVISQKPSRDICQRGTSLTIQCQVDSQVTMMFWYRQQPGQSLTLIATANQGSEATYESGFVIDKFPISRPNLTFSTLTVSNMSPEDSSIYLCSVTSGARQPQHFGDGTRLSIL.

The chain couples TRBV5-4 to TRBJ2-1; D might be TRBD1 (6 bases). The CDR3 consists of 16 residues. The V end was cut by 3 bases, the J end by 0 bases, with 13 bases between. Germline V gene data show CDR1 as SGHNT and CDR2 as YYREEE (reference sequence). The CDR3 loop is CASSSPTGTSYNEQFF. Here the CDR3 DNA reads TGTGCCAGCAGCTCCCCGACAGGAACCTCCTACAATGAGCAGTTCTTC.

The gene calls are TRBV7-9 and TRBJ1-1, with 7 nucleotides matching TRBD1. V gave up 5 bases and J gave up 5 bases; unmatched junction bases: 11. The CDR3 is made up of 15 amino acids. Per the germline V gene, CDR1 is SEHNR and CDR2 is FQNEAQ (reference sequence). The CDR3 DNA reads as TGTGCCAGCAGCACGGGGAGACAGGGATGGACTGAAGCTTTCTTT. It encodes CASSTGRQGWTEAFF.

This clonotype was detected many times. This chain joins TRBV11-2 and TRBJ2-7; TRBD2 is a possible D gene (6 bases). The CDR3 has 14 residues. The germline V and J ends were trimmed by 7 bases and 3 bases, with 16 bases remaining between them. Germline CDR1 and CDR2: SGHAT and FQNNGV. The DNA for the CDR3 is TGTGCCAGCACCTGGGACTCCCGGGGCTACGAGCAGTACTTC. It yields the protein CASTWDSRGYEQYF.